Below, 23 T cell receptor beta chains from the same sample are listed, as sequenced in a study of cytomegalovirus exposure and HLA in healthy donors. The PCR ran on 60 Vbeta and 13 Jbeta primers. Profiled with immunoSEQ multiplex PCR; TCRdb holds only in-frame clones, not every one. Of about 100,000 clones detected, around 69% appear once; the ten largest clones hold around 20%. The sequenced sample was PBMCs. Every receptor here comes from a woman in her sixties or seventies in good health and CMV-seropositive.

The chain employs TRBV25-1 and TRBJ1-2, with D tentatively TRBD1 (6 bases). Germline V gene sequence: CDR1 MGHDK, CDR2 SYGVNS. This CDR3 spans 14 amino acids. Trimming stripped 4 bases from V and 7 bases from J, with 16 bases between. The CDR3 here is CASSVLGAMGGYTF. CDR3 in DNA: TGTGCCAGCAGTGTTCTGGGGGCGATGGGTGGCTACACCTTC.

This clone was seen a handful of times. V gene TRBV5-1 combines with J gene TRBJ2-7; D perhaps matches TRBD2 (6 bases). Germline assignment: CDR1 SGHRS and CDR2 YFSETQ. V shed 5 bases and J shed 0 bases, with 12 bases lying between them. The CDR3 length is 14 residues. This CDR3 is CASREGANSYEQYF. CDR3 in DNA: TGCGCCAGCAGGGAGGGCGCCAACTCCTACGAGCAGTACTTC.

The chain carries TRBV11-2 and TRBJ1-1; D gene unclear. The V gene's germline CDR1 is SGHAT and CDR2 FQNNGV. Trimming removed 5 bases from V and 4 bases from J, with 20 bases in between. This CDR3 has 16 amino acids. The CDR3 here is CASSLGGVGWFTEAFF. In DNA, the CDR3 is TGTGCCAGCAGCCTAGGCGGGGTTGGATGGTTCACTGAAGCTTTCTTT.

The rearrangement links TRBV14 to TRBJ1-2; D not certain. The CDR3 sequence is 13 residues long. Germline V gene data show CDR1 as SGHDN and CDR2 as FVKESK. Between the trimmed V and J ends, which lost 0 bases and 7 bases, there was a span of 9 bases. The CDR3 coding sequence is TGTGCCAGCAGCCAAGATTATCGGGGTGGCTACACCTTC. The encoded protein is CASSQDYRGGYTF. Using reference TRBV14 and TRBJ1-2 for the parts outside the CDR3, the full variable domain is EAGVTQFPSHSVIEKGQTVTLRCDPISGHDNLYWYRRVMGKEIKFLLHFVKESKQDESGMPNNRFLAERTGGTYSTLKVQPAELEDSGVYFCASSQDYRGGYTFGSGTRLTVV.

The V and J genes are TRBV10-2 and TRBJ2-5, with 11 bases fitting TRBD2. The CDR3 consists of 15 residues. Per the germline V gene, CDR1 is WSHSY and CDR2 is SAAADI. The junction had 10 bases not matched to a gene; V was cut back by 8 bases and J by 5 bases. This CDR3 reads CASVASGRNLETQYF. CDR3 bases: TGCGCCAGCGTGGCTAGCGGGAGGAATTTGGAGACCCAGTACTTC.

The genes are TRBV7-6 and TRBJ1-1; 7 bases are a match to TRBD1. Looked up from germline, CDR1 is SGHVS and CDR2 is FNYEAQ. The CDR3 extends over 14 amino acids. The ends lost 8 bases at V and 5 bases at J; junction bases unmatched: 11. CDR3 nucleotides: TGTGCCAGCTCCCCAACAGGGGCTCCAACTGAAGCTTTCTTT. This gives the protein CASSPTGAPTEAFF. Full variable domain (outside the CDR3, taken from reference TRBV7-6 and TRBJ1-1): GAGVSQSPRYKVTKRGQDVALRCDPISGHVSLYWYRQALGQGPEFLTYFNYEAQQDKSGLPNDRFSAERPEGSISTLTIQRTEQRDSAMYRCASSPTGAPTEAFFGQGTRLTVV.

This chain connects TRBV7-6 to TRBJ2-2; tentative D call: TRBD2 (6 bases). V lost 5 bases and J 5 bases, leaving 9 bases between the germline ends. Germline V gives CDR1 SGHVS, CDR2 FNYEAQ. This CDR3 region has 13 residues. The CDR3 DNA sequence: TGTGCCAGCAGCCACCGGGAGACCGGGGAGCTGTTTTTT. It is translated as CASSHRETGELFF.

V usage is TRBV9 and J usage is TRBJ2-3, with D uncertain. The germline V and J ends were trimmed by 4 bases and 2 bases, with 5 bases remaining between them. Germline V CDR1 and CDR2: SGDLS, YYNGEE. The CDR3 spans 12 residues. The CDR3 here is CASSPNTDTQYF. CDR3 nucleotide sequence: TGTGCCAGCAGCCCAAACACAGATACGCAGTATTTT.

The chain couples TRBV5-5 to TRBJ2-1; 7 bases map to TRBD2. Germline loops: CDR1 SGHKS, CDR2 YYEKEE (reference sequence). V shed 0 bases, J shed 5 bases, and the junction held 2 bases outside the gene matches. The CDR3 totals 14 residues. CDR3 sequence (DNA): TGTGCCAGCAGCTTGGACGGGGGGAACAATGAGCAGTTCTTC. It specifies CASSLDGGNNEQFF.

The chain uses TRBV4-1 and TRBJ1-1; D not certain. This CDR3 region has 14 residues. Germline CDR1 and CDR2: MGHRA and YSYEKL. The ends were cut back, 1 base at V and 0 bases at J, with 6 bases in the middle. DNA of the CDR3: TGCGCCAGCAGCCAAGTCACTATGAACACTGAAGCTTTCTTT. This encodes CASSQVTMNTEAFF.

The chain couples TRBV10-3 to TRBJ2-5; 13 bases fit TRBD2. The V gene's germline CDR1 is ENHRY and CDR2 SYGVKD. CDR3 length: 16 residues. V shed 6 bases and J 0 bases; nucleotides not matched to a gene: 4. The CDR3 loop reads CAIRGTSGMYQETQYF. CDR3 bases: TGTGCCATCAGAGGGACTAGCGGGATGTACCAAGAGACCCAGTACTTC.

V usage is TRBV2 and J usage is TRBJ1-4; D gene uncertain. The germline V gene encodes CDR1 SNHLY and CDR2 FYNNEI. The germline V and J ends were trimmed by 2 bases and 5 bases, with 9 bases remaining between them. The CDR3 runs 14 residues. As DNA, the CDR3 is TGTGCCAGCAGTGAAACACGGGAAAATGAAAAACTGTTTTTT. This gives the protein CASSETRENEKLFF.

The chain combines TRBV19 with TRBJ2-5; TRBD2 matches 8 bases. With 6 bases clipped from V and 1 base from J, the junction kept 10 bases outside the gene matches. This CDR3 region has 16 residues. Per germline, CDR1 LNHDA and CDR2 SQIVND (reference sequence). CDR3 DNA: TGTGCCAGTAGAGGGGGGCCGGGAGGGGCCCAAGAGACCCAGTACTTC. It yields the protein CASRGGPGGAQETQYF.

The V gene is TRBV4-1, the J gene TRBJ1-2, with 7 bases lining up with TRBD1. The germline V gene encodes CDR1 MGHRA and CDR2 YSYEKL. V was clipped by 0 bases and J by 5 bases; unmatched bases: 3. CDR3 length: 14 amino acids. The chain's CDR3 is CASSQDRDRYGYTF. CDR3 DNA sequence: TGCGCCAGCAGCCAAGACCGGGACAGATATGGCTACACCTTC.

The CDR3 DNA reads as TGTGCCAGCAGCAAGGGGACAGCCGAAGAGACCCAGTACTTC. This encodes CASSKGTAEETQYF. This rearrangement joins TRBV5-4 to TRBJ2-5, with TRBD1 matching 7 bases. CDR3 length: 14 amino acids. Germline trimming cut 4 bases from V and 3 bases from J; bases unmatched to any gene: 6. CDR1 is SGHNT, CDR2 YYREEE, per germline (reference sequence).

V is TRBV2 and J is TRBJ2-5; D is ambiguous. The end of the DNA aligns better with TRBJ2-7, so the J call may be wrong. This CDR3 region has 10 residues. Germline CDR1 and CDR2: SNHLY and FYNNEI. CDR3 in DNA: TGTGCCAGCAGTTCATACGAGCAGTACTTC. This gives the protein CASSSYEQYF.

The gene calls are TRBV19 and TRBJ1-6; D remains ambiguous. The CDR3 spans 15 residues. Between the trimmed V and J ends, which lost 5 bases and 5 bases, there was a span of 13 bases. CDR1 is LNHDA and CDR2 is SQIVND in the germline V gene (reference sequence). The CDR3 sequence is CASSPTGLDNSPLHF. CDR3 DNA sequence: TGTGCCAGTAGTCCGACGGGGTTAGATAATTCACCCCTCCACTTT.

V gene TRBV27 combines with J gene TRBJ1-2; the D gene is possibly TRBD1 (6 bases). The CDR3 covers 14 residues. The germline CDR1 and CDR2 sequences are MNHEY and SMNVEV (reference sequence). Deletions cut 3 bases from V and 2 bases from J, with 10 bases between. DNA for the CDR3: TGTGCCAGCAGTTTCGGGACATCCAACTATGGCTACACCTTC. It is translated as CASSFGTSNYGYTF.

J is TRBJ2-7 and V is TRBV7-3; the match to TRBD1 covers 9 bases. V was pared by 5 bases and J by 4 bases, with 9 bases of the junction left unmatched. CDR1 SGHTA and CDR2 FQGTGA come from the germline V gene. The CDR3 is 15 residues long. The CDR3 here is CASSKTGQGQYEQYF. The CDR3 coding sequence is TGTGCCAGCAGCAAAACCGGACAGGGGCAATACGAGCAGTACTTC. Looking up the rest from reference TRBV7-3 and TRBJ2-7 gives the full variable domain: GAGVSQTPSNKVTEKGKYVELRCDPISGHTALYWYRQSLGQGPEFLIYFQGTGAADDSGLPNDRFFAVRPEGSVSTLKIQRTERGDSAVYLCASSKTGQGQYEQYFGPGTRLTVT.

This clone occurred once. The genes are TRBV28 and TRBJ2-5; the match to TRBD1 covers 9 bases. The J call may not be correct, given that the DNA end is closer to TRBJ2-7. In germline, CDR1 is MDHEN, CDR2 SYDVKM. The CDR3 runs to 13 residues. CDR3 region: CASRPGQGYEQYF. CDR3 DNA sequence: TGTGCCAGCAGACCGGGACAGGGCTACGAGCAGTACTTC.

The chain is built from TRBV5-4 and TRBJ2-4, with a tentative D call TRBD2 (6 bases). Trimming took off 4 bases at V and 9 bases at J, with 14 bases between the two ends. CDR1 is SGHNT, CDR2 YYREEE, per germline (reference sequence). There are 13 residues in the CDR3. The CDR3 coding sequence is TGTGCCAGCAGCCTACCGGGGACTGGCATTCAGTACTTC. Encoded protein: CASSLPGTGIQYF.

CDR3 DNA sequence: TGTGCCAGCGGGGGGATATCTGGAAACACCATATATTTT. Encoded protein: CASGGISGNTIYF. The chain employs TRBV6-6 and TRBJ1-3; possibly TRBD1 for D (5 bases). The CDR3 runs to 13 residues. V shed 8 bases and J shed 1 base, with 9 bases lying between them. Germline CDR1 MNHNY, CDR2 SVGAGI (reference sequence).

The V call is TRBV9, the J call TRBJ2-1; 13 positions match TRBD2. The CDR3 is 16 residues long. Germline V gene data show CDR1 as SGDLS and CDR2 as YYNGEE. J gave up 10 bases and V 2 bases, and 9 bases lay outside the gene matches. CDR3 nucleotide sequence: TGTGCCAGCAGCGTTACTAGCGGGAGGGCCTTTGGAGAGCAGTTCTTC. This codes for CASSVTSGRAFGEQFF. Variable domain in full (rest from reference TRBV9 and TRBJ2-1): DSGVTQTPKHLITATGQRVTLRCSPRSGDLSVYWYQQSLDQGLQFLIQYYNGEERAKGNILERFSAQQFPDLHSELNLSSLELGDSALYFCASSVTSGRAFGEQFFGPGTRLTVL.